This TCR beta chain was recorded in a study of B cell selection in AIRE deficiency (dated by TCRdb to between 2019 and 2020). A note on the overall study: A comparison of TCRbeta repertoires of sorted blood CD4+ conventional T cells and regulatory T cells was made between AIRE-deficient patients and healthy controls. The TCR-sequenced cohort comprised about 5 AIRE-deficient APECED patients and about 5 healthy control donors. Study-level results and caveats: Only TCRbeta chains were sequenced, and less than 40% of shared healthy-donor Treg sequences were also present in healthy Tconv cells, possibly due to differing TCRalpha chains. Tconv and Treg cells from AIRE-deficient patients showed TCRBV gene usage, CDR3 length and TCR diversity similar to those of healthy donors. Shared Treg sequences had shorter CDR3s, which reflects a bias toward rearrangements containing few non-templated nucleotide insertions. Among some 3,600 shared Treg TCRbeta sequences, approximately 30% were found to be shared only among healthy donors and around 9.7% only among patients, suggesting that Treg selection is less efficient in the absence of AIRE. Approximately 29% of the Treg TCRbeta sequences shared among healthy donors were detected in patient Tconv cells, suggesting that Treg-biased clones are diverted into the Tconv compartment.

Regulatory T cells were sorted as CD4+CD25hiCD127low/negative cells. The control samples were obtained from healthy donors who were not related to the patients. Tconv and Treg cells for TCRbeta sequencing were sorted on a FACSAria flow cytometer. The sorted cells went into 5-ml round-bottom polystyrene tubes, and the dry cell pellets were then frozen at -80 degrees C until sequencing. For this clone: The clone's antigen remains unknown. No much larger clone exists at a distance of one base, and base qualities are not known.

The CDR3 holds 13 amino acids from the cysteine to the phenylalanine. Only CDR3 DNA remains: 39 bases, in frame from the first base. Germline trimming: 4 bases from V, 9 bases from J; junction bases outside gene matches: 3. In the germline V gene (reference sequence), CDR1 corresponds to LNHDA and CDR2 to SQIVND. TCRbeta chain sequencing was performed with the immunoSEQ platform. The published analysis was carried out like this. When Treg repertoires were pooled, 50,000 to 60,000 distinct TCRbeta sequences were obtained from patients and around 94,000 from healthy donors. Public Treg TCRbeta sequences were defined as those shared by two or more individuals and were then searched for in Tconv repertoires. Differences between groups were assessed using Mann-Whitney U tests with Bonferroni-Dunn correction in GraphPad Prism 7.03. Sourced from immuneACCESS, this table was stored by TCRdb with only in-frame sequences that have V and J called. A share of the clones is absent; for the studies checked, an unresolved V gene accounts for under half, and the remainder has no known explanation. V, J and clone size were drawn from that table, and D and trimming were deduced from the DNA. Across this sample there are roughly 26,000 clones, with 80% to 95% seen only once. Together, the top ten hold around 1.1% of the sample.

This chain joins TRBV19 to TRBJ1-6; 7 bases in between match TRBD1. The receptor was derived from a human donor in good health. Sequencing input: CD4+CD25+ Tregs sorted from PBMCs. The bases read TGTGCCAGTAGTACCCGACAGGGTTCACCCCTCCACTTT. It encodes CASSTRQGSPLHF.